These 18 T cell receptor beta chains originate from one sample sequenced in a study of cytomegalovirus exposure and HLA in healthy donors. PCR amplification relied on 60 Vbeta primers (plus 13 Jbeta primers). This table comes from immunoSEQ multiplex PCR, and its TCRdb copy is limited to in-frame clones, with some not included. The sample holds about 130,000 clones; roughly four fifths are singletons and the top ten take about 1.8%. Sequencing was performed on PBMCs. These receptors came from a man aged 45-65 years in good health and CMV-seronegative.

The chain recombines TRBV13 with TRBJ1-2; 9 bases map to TRBD1. The CDR3 loop spans 16 amino acids. The V and J ends lost 2 bases and 4 bases, in that order; junction bases with no gene match: 8. CDR1 and CDR2 from the germline V gene are PRHDT and FYEKMQ (reference sequence). CDR3 region: CASSLLAGTGFYGYTF. The CDR3 region has the DNA TGTGCCAGCAGCTTACTGGCCGGGACAGGGTTCTATGGCTACACCTTC.

This chain joins TRBV5-1 and TRBJ1-1; D not certain. This CDR3 contains 12 residues. The germline V gene encodes CDR1 SGHRS and CDR2 YFSETQ. V lost 0 bases, J lost 11 bases, and 11 bases lay in between. CDR3 in DNA: TGCGCCAGCAGCTTGGCCGGTTTTGAGGCTTTCTTT. This sequence encodes CASSLAGFEAFF.

The chain has TRBV6-6 and TRBJ2-6; D possibly corresponds to TRBD1 (5 bases). The CDR3 is 15 residues long. V lost 6 bases and J 1 base, leaving 10 bases between the germline ends. Germline V gene lookup returns CDR1 MNHNY and CDR2 SVGAGI (reference sequence). The CDR3 sequence: CASRDSLSGANVLTF. The CDR3 DNA is TGTGCCAGCAGAGACAGTCTATCTGGGGCCAACGTCCTGACTTTC.

This rearrangement joins TRBV6-1 to TRBJ2-3; D is ambiguous. The CDR3 has 13 amino acids. Trimming removed 3 bases at V and 3 bases at J, with 7 bases between. CDR1 is MNHNS, CDR2 SASEGT, per germline. CDR3 nucleotide sequence: TGTGCCAGCAGTGACCCAGCGACAGATACGCAGTATTTT. Translated: CASSDPATDTQYF.

This clone has only one observation. This chain links TRBV6-1 with TRBJ2-3; 7 bases line up with TRBD1. This CDR3 is 15 amino acids long. The V and J ends lost 1 base and 1 base, in that order; junction bases with no gene match: 2. CDR1 MNHNS and CDR2 SASEGT come from the germline V gene. Here the CDR3 reads CASSEGGGGTDTQYF. The CDR3 nucleotides read TGTGCCAGCAGTGAAGGAGGGGGCGGCACAGATACGCAGTATTTT.

This sequence joins TRBV19 and TRBJ1-6; weak D call: TRBD1 (5 bases). The germline gives CDR1 LNHDA, CDR2 SQIVND (reference sequence). V was clipped by 7 bases and J by 7 bases, with 23 bases between them. The CDR3 has 17 amino acids. CDR3 sequence reads: CASKRLIPGVDNSPLHF. The CDR3 DNA sequence: TGTGCCAGTAAAAGGCTCATACCGGGGGTGGACAATTCACCCCTCCACTTT.

J is TRBJ2-1 and V is TRBV29-1; 11 bases are shared with TRBD2. The CDR3 totals 15 residues. Germline-derived CDR1 and CDR2 are SQVTM and ANQGSEA. Unmatched junction bases numbered 10, after V lost 3 bases and J lost 9 bases. The DNA for the CDR3 is TGCAGCGTTGATAGGCGTAGCGGGGGGGCAGGTGAGCAGTTCTTC. Translated: CSVDRRSGGAGEQFF.

This rearrangement joins TRBV5-6 to TRBJ1-4; weak D call: TRBD1 (5 bases). CDR1 and CDR2 (germline): SGHDT, YYEEEE. This CDR3 is built from 16 residues. The germline V and J ends were trimmed by 3 bases and 5 bases, with 17 bases remaining between them. The CDR3 sequence: CASSSVSGMWNEKLFF. The CDR3 DNA reads as TGTGCCAGCAGCTCGGTCTCAGGGATGTGGAATGAAAAACTGTTTTTT.

The V and J genes are TRBV6-6 and TRBJ1-3, with D perhaps TRBD1 (6 bases). The CDR3 totals 16 residues. CDR1 and CDR2 (germline): MNHNY, SVGAGI (reference sequence). V was cut by 6 bases and J by 0 bases, with 15 bases left in between. CDR3 sequence (DNA): TGTGCCAGCAGCCTTACAGGGATATTCTCTGGAAACACCATATATTTT. This gives the protein CASSLTGIFSGNTIYF.

The J gene is TRBJ2-4, the V gene TRBV4-2, with 12 bases that match TRBD2. In germline, CDR1 is LGHNA, CDR2 YNFKEQ. There are 14 residues in the CDR3. Germline trimming cut 5 bases from V and 6 bases from J; bases unmatched to any gene: 2. Here the CDR3 reads CASSTLAGGNIQYF. For the CDR3, the DNA is TGTGCCAGCAGCACACTAGCGGGGGGAAACATTCAGTACTTC.

Comments on this clone: The conserved phenylalanine or tryptophan normally closing the CDR3 is absent here, so this likely arose from a read error. No DNA is shown, since the ends of the CDR3 on it are uncertain; the CDR3 is the one TCRdb lists. The chain carries TRBV6-4 and TRBJ2-3; the listed D gene, TRBD2, was not tested against the DNA. Germline lookup yields CDR1 MRHNA and CDR2 SNTAGT. The CDR3 region is 12 residues in length, termini included. The CDR3 sequence is CASRASGGPSLR.

The rearrangement uses TRBV19 and TRBJ1-6, with D perhaps TRBD1 (5 bases). The V gene lost 3 bases and the J gene lost 7 bases, with 13 bases spanning the gap. Germline V gene data show CDR1 as LNHDA and CDR2 as SQIVND (reference sequence). The CDR3 runs 15 residues. CDR3 DNA sequence: TGTGCCAGTAGTATGGGCGGACAAGTAAATTCACCCCTCCACTTT. Translation gives CASSMGGQVNSPLHF.

This sequence joins TRBV2 and TRBJ1-4; 8 nucleotides align to TRBD1. The J segment lost 8 bases and the V segment lost 4 bases, leaving 6 bases of the junction unmatched. The CDR3 runs to 14 residues. CDR1 and CDR2 from the germline V gene are SNHLY and FYNNEI. CDR3 DNA: TGTGCCAGCAGTGCGGGCAGGGGGCAGGAAAAACTGTTTTTT. Its translation is CASSAGRGQEKLFF.

This clone appeared a single time. The J gene is TRBJ1-6, the V gene TRBV6-1; TRBD1 is a possible D gene (6 bases). The CDR3 consists of 13 residues. Germline loops: CDR1 MNHNS, CDR2 SASEGT. Trimming removed 6 bases at V and 8 bases at J, with 11 bases between. The CDR3 DNA sequence: TGTGCCAGCAGAAATAACAGGGATTCACCCCTCCACTTT. Its protein product is CASRNNRDSPLHF.

J is TRBJ1-5 and V is TRBV19; 7 bases line up with TRBD1. Trimming removed 2 bases from V and 4 bases from J; junction bases left unmatched: 5. The germline V gene encodes CDR1 LNHDA and CDR2 SQIVND (reference sequence). The CDR3 consists of 15 residues. In DNA, the CDR3 is TGTGCCAGTAGTATATCAAGGGACAGAAATCAGCCCCAGCATTTT. This encodes CASSISRDRNQPQHF.

The gene calls are TRBV5-4 and TRBJ2-7, with 7 bases matching TRBD1. This CDR3 is built from 14 residues. Trimming took 0 bases from V and 2 from J; bases not matched to a gene: 2. Per the germline V gene, CDR1 is SGHNT and CDR2 is YYREEE (reference sequence). The DNA of the CDR3 is TGTGCCAGCAGCTTGGAAACAGGGGCCTACGAGCAGTACTTC. Protein product: CASSLETGAYEQYF.

The chain joins TRBV27 to TRBJ1-6; D is perhaps TRBD1 (6 bases). The V and J ends lost 10 bases and 10 bases respectively, with 14 bases between them. From germline, CDR1 is MNHEY and CDR2 SMNVEV (reference sequence). The CDR3 is 12 amino acids. The CDR3 is CATQTGPSPLHF. In DNA, the CDR3 is TGTGCCACCCAGACAGGTCCCTCACCCCTCCACTTT.

The chain links TRBV7-9 to TRBJ1-1, with D unresolved. CDR3 length: 15 residues. The V end lost 6 bases, the J end lost 9 bases, and 23 bases lay between the germline ends. Germline CDR1 SEHNR, CDR2 FQNEAQ (reference sequence). In nucleotides, the CDR3 is TGTGCCAGCAGTAGAGACCGGGTTTTAGATGGTAAAGCTTTCTTT. Protein: CASSRDRVLDGKAFF.